This T cell receptor beta chain was identified in a study of molecular identifiers for immune sequencing clone quantification. The overall study: In replicates, RNA from roughly 18,000 or 92,000 naive CD8 cells was split five ways, four sequenced. Findings of the study overall: For highly expanded clones, sizes could be underestimated when identical TCR molecules share a barcode. Beyond 20 RNA copies, clones held over 99% of effector molecules, compared with under 1% in naive cells.

Per the germline V gene, CDR1 is SGHVS and CDR2 is FQNEAQ. This CDR3 is built from 18 residues. In regard to this clonotype: The target antigen is unknown. A read error may produce the germline difference seen at one junction end.

CD8+CD4-CCR7+CD45RA+ cells were sorted as naive CD8 T cells. TCRdb processed the PCR reads anew with MiXCR; each CDR3 protein has one entry. The sample has about 640,000 distinct CDR3 sequences, just under 20% seen once; the top ten hold about 0.9%. The receptor's source is a human donor in good health. Some libraries in this study had Jurkat cell RNA spiked in. The genes are TRBV7-8 and TRBJ2-7; D ambiguous. The sample comprised naive CD8+ T cells from blood, with Jurkat cell RNA spiked in. Subset defined: FACS-sorted CD8+CD4-CCR7+CD45RA+ naive T cells. For the CDR3, the DNA is TGTGCCAGCAACTTAGATGGTGTCAGGATCCTTAGCTCCTACGAGCAGTACTTC. Translation: CASNLDGVRILSSYEQYF.